This entry lists 19 T cell receptor beta chains sequenced from one sample in a study of response to subunit inactivated influenza vaccine. TCRdb processed the RT-PCR reads anew with MiXCR; each CDR3 protein has one entry. The sample includes around 850,000 distinct CDR3 sequences, 15% to 20% seen only once; the top ten take 11%. The sequenced sample was PBMCs from blood, obtained roughly 5 days after vaccination. Every receptor here comes from a man aged 50-60 years who received an inactivated influenza vaccine.

V usage is TRBV18 and J usage is TRBJ2-5; a possible D gene is TRBD2 (5 bases). Looked up from germline, CDR1 is KGHSH and CDR2 is LQKENI. This CDR3 spans 16 amino acids. The V end lost 0 bases, the J end lost 2 bases, and 13 bases lay between the germline ends. CDR3 sequence: CASSPPRLAKQETQYF. The CDR3 DNA sequence: TGTGCCAGCTCACCACCGAGGCTAGCCAAACAAGAGACCCAGTACTTC.

The chain uses TRBV12-3 or TRBV12-4 and TRBJ1-3; TRBD1 might be the D (6 bases). This CDR3 region has 15 residues. Deletions cut 3 bases from V and 3 bases from J, with 12 bases between. The CDR3 loop is CASSFTGSYGNTIYF. CDR3 nucleotide sequence: TGTGCCAGCAGTTTCACAGGGTCGTATGGAAACACCATATATTTT.

This clonotype showed up just a few times. V usage is TRBV9 and J usage is TRBJ2-5, with D perhaps matching TRBD1 (6 bases). This CDR3 is 14 amino acids long. V lost 4 bases, J lost 2 bases, and 12 bases lay in between. Germline V gene lookup returns CDR1 SGDLS and CDR2 YYNGEE. This chain's CDR3 is CASSPRQEQETQYF. CDR3 nucleotides: TGTGCCAGCAGCCCTAGACAGGAGCAAGAGACCCAGTACTTC. The whole variable domain, filled in from reference TRBV9 and TRBJ2-5, reads DSGVTQTPKHLITATGQRVTLRCSPRSGDLSVYWYQQSLDQGLQFLIQYYNGEERAKGNILERFSAQQFPDLHSELNLSSLELGDSALYFCASSPRQEQETQYFGPGTRLLVL.

This clonotype has just a few counts. The chain joins TRBV29-1 to TRBJ2-1, with 9 bases identical to TRBD2. Germline trimming cut 5 bases from V and 4 bases from J; bases unmatched to any gene: 9. Germline CDR1 is SQVTM and CDR2 is ANQGSEA. The CDR3 is 15 amino acids. CDR3 DNA: TGCAGCGTTTTCCGCGGGCTAGCGGGATACAATGAGCAGTTCTTC. It translates to CSVFRGLAGYNEQFF.

This chain connects TRBV20-1 to TRBJ2-7; TRBD1 matches at 7 bases. V lost 6 bases and J lost 6; bases outside the gene matches: 8. CDR1 and CDR2 from the germline V gene are DFQATT and SNEGSKA (reference sequence). The CDR3 runs to 12 residues. CDR3 sequence: CSANRDRPEQYF. CDR3 in DNA: TGCAGTGCAAACCGGGACAGACCCGAGCAGTACTTC.

This clonotype showed up just a few times. The J gene is TRBJ2-5, the V gene TRBV12-3 or TRBV12-4; D possibly corresponds to TRBD1 (5 bases). This CDR3 is 14 amino acids long. V lost 1 base and J lost 5, with 11 bases in between. CDR3 region: CASSLGATAETQYF. CDR3 DNA: TGTGCCAGCAGTTTAGGGGCGACAGCGGAGACCCAGTACTTC.

The table lists this clonotype with many counts. CDR3 bases: TGTGCCAGCAGCTTAGAGGGAAAGGGAACTGAAGCTTTCTTT. It translates to CASSLEGKGTEAFF. J is TRBJ1-1 and V is TRBV11-2, with unresolved D. CDR1 and CDR2 from the germline V gene are SGHAT and FQNNGV. The ends were cut back, 0 bases at V and 5 bases at J, with 10 bases in the middle. The CDR3 totals 14 residues. The variable domain in full, completed from reference TRBV11-2 and TRBJ1-1, reads EAGVAQSPRYKIIEKRQSVAFWCNPISGHATLYWYQQILGQGPKLLIQFQNNGVVDDSQLPKDRFSAERLKGVDSTLKIQPAKLEDSAVYLCASSLEGKGTEAFFGQGTRLTVV.

This clonotype was observed at least ten times. V is TRBV24-1 and J is TRBJ2-5; 14 nucleotides match TRBD2. Germline CDR1 reads KGHDR; CDR2 reads SFDVKD. The CDR3 has 19 amino acids. After removal of 2 bases from V and 5 bases from J, the junction contained 12 bases not matched to a gene. The CDR3 loop is CATSDSTGTSGSMMETQYF. CDR3 nucleotide sequence: TGTGCCACCAGTGATTCTACCGGGACTAGCGGGAGTATGATGGAGACCCAGTACTTC.

This clonotype occurred many times. CDR3 in DNA: TGTGCCAGCAGCTTAGCGTCGGGTAATCAGCCCCAGCATTTT. It translates to CASSLASGNQPQHF. V and J are TRBV7-8 and TRBJ1-5, with unresolved D. Germline-derived CDR1 and CDR2 are SGHVS and FQNEAQ. V lost 0 bases, J lost 4 bases, and 7 bases lay in between. The CDR3 is 14 residues long.

V is TRBV12-3 or TRBV12-4 and J is TRBJ2-2, with a possible D match to TRBD1 (5 bases). V lost 3 bases, J lost 3 bases, and 11 bases lay in between. CDR3 length: 15 amino acids. CDR3 coding DNA: TGTGCCAGCAGTTTTGGCAGGGTAGACACCGGGGAGCTGTTTTTT. This codes for CASSFGRVDTGELFF.

This clonotype was found many times. Written as DNA, the CDR3 is TGTGCCAGTAGTATACGGGACAGGTCCTACGAGCAGTACTTC. As protein: CASSIRDRSYEQYF. The chain recombines TRBV19 with TRBJ2-7, with 8 bases that match TRBD1. The CDR3 has 14 residues. Germline loops: CDR1 LNHDA, CDR2 SQIVND (reference sequence). V lost 2 bases to trimming and J lost 1 base; unmatched junction nucleotides: 1.

The gene calls are TRBV29-1 and TRBJ2-1; 9 bases are a match to TRBD2. The length of the CDR3 is 13 residues. Germline trimming cut 6 bases from V and 4 bases from J; bases unmatched to any gene: 4. CDR1 SQVTM and CDR2 ANQGSEA come from the germline V gene. CDR3 bases: TGCAGCGTGAATGGACTAGCGTACAATGAGCAGTTCTTC. Translated, it gives CSVNGLAYNEQFF.

This clonotype turned up a few times. The chain has TRBV12-3 or TRBV12-4 and TRBJ2-7; D call uncertain. The CDR3 has 14 residues. With 5 bases removed from V and 1 base from J, the gap between germline ends came to 12 bases. For the CDR3, the DNA is TGTGCCAGCAGTCCAAGCGCGGAATCCTACGAGCAGTACTTC. This gives the protein CASSPSAESYEQYF.

This clonotype showed up many times. J is TRBJ2-1 and V is TRBV28; possibly TRBD1 for D (6 bases). The germline gives CDR1 MDHEN, CDR2 SYDVKM. CDR3 length equals 14 residues. V shed 6 bases and J shed 3 bases, with 12 bases lying between them. CDR3 sequence (DNA): TGTGCCAGCAGAAGGACAGAGGACTACAATGAGCAGTTCTTC. Protein: CASRRTEDYNEQFF.

This clonotype has at least ten counts. The V and J genes are TRBV5-1 and TRBJ2-3; TRBD2 aligns across 7 bases. The CDR3 runs 15 residues. Germline V gene data show CDR1 as SGHRS and CDR2 as YFSETQ. J was trimmed by 4 bases and V by 4 bases; bases with no gene match: 9. The CDR3 region has the DNA TGCGCCAGCAGCGCGTCGGGGGGTTCTTCAGATACGCAGTATTTT. Protein product: CASSASGGSSDTQYF.

There are a few counts of this clonotype. The chain combines TRBV25-1 with TRBJ2-1; D unresolved. Between the trimmed V and J ends, which lost 0 bases and 5 bases, there was a span of 8 bases. Germline CDR1 reads MGHDK; CDR2 reads SYGVNS. This CDR3 has 14 residues. The CDR3 nucleotides read TGTGCCAGCAGTGAATATTTGGTTAACAATGAGCAGTTCTTC. As protein: CASSEYLVNNEQFF.

This clonotype has ten or more counts. The chain is built from TRBV12-3 or TRBV12-4 and TRBJ1-2; weak D call: TRBD1 (5 bases). The CDR3 sequence is 13 residues long. Trimming took 4 bases from V and 2 from J, leaving 8 bases between them. The CDR3 loop reads CASSSGGNYGYTF. CDR3 DNA sequence: TGTGCCAGCAGTTCCGGGGGAAACTATGGCTACACCTTC.

This clonotype was detected ten times or more. The V and J genes are TRBV12-3 or TRBV12-4 and TRBJ2-7, with 8 nucleotides matching TRBD1. Losses at the gene ends were 6 bases for V and 5 bases for J; bases not matched to a gene: 6. The CDR3 spans 13 residues. The CDR3 DNA reads TGTGCCAGCAGAAGGACAGGGCCCCACGAGCAGTACTTC. Protein product: CASRRTGPHEQYF.

This clonotype was observed a few times. The V and J genes are TRBV11-2 and TRBJ2-3; possibly TRBD2 for D (5 bases). The CDR3 has 16 residues. Per germline, CDR1 SGHAT and CDR2 FQNNGV. V lost 2 bases and J lost 0, with 12 bases in between. The CDR3 protein is CASSLLRGYSTDTQYF. The CDR3 DNA sequence: TGTGCCAGCAGCTTATTACGGGGTTATAGCACAGATACGCAGTATTTT.